This T cell receptor beta chain appears in the sequencing data of a study of beta chain features in type 1 diabetes. Study details: Over all samples combined, fewer than 130,000,000 sorted cells were examined.

Purity of each sorted population was above 95%. The sequenced template was cDNA made from the entire isolated RNA. The table came from immunoSEQ multiplex PCR; TCRdb's copy has only in-frame clones and leaves some out. The sample contains roughly 50,000 clones, about 40% of which appear only once. General study points: Type 1 diabetes patients showed a moderate but significant shortening of TCRB CDR3s in all four CD4+ subsets.

On this clone: The target antigen is unknown.

Material: Tregs from blood. The origin of this receptor is a man in his thirties or forties with type 1 diabetes.

CDR3: CASSFAGNVETQYF. The CDR3 DNA reads as TGCGCCAGCAGCTTTGCAGGGAATGTAGAGACCCAGTACTTC. This sequence joins TRBV5-1 and TRBJ2-5; TRBD1 might be the D (5 bases). This CDR3 comprises 14 residues. With 2 bases removed from V and 4 bases from J, the gap between germline ends came to 12 bases. Germline assignment: CDR1 SGHRS and CDR2 YFSETQ.